This is a list of T cell receptor beta chains from one sample in a study of T-cell reconstitution after alpha-beta-depleted transplantation in children. TCRdb independently ran MiXCR on the PCR reads; one entry per CDR3 protein. The sample yields roughly 670,000 distinct CDR3 sequences, less than 15% seen once. The sample was PBMCs, taken before TCRalphabeta/CD19-depleted stem cell transplant. Receptor source: a girl aged 2 to 9 with congenital amegakaryocytic thrombocytopenia, due to receive a stem cell transplant. CDR3s include the opening cysteine and the closing phenylalanine or tryptophan. D genes are given only for firm matches. Part of the rows lack a size; the others show once, few, many or a class for expanded clones.

clone_size	d_call	j_call	v_call	cdr3_nt	cdr3_aa
NA	TRBD2	TRBJ2-7	TRBV4-1	TGCGCCAGCAGCCAAGTCACGGCCTCTAGCGGGAACTCCTACGAGCAGTACTTC	CASSQVTASSGNSYEQYF
few	NA	TRBJ2-7	TRBV6-1	TGTGCCAGCAGTCCCCCCCACGCGAGCACCTACGAGCAGTACTTC	CASSPPHASTYEQYF
many	NA	TRBJ2-2	TRBV20-1	TGCAGTGCTAGTTTGGGGGCGGCGAACACCGGGGAGCTGTTTTTT	CSASLGAANTGELFF
NA	NA	TRBJ2-7	TRBV12-3/TRBV12-4	TGTGCCAGCAGTTTAAGGCAGGGACACCGCGAGCAGTACTTC	CASSLRQGHREQYF
few	NA	TRBJ2-7	TRBV4-1	TGCGCCAGCAGCCAAGGAAGGGGAGGCCCCTACGAGCAGTACTTC	CASSQGRGGPYEQYF
NA	NA	TRBJ2-1	TRBV18	TGTGCCAGCTCACCTGCGCTAGTCGGAGAAAATGAGCAGTTCTTC	CASSPALVGENEQFF
many	NA	TRBJ2-7	TRBV20-1	TGCAGTGTTTCGAGTGGAGACGAGCAGTACTTC	CSVSSGDEQYF
NA	NA	TRBJ2-5	TRBV20-1	TGCAGTGCCAACCTACCGAATCGACCCCAACCCGGACAAGAGACCCAGTACTTC	CSANLPNRPQPGQETQYF
many	NA	TRBJ2-7	TRBV5-1	TGCGCCAGCAGCTTGGAGGCAGGACGCGGTAGGAAGCAGTACTTC	CASSLEAGRGRKQYF
many	TRBD1	TRBJ1-2	TRBV12-3/TRBV12-4	TGTGCCAGCAGACTGACAGGGGGGGAATATGGCTACACCTTC	CASRLTGGEYGYTF
NA	NA	TRBJ2-3	TRBV7-9	TGTGCCAGCAGCTTACCTTTTTCCGGGACGGCAGATACGCAGTATTTT	CASSLPFSGTADTQYF
many	NA	TRBJ2-1	TRBV15	TGTGCCACCAGCAGAACGAACATCCAAAAGAGCACCTACAATGAGCAGTTCTTC	CATSRTNIQKSTYNEQFF
NA	NA	TRBJ1-2	TRBV5-6	TGTGCCAGCAGCAAGAAGGGCCCCGACTATGGCTACACCTTC	CASSKKGPDYGYTF
few	NA	TRBJ2-3	TRBV12-3/TRBV12-4	TGTGCCAGCAGTTTATATGGGCGTAGCACAGATACGCAGTATTTT	CASSLYGRSTDTQYF
NA	NA	TRBJ2-6	TRBV5-6	TGTGCCAGCAGCTTGGTGGCAGTCTCTGGGGCCAACGTCCTGACTTTC	CASSLVAVSGANVLTF
few	TRBD1	TRBJ2-2	TRBV30	TGTGCCTGGGACAGGGGTCAGGCGTGGACCGGGGAGCTGTTTTTT	CAWDRGQAWTGELFF
few	NA	TRBJ1-1	TRBV12-3/TRBV12-4	TGTGCCAGCAGTTTAGGGGCGGTTATGGGGATTGAAGCTTTCTTT	CASSLGAVMGIEAFF
NA	NA	TRBJ2-3	TRBV7-8	TGTGCCAGCAGATCCCTAGGTCGGGAAGGGACAGATACGCAGTATTTT	CASRSLGREGTDTQYF
many	TRBD1	TRBJ2-5	TRBV10-3	TGTGCCATCAGTCGCGACAGGGGTGGGCAAGAGACCCAGTACTTC	CAISRDRGGQETQYF
few	NA	TRBJ1-5	TRBV24-1	TGTGCCACCAGTGACCTAAAGGGATTAAATCAGCCCCAGCATTTT	CATSDLKGLNQPQHF
NA	TRBD1	TRBJ1-1	TRBV7-9	TGTGCCAGCAGCTTACCGGGACAGGTGAACACTGAAGCTTTCTTT	CASSLPGQVNTEAFF
few	NA	TRBJ2-3	TRBV7-9	TGTGCCAGCAGATCCCCCGGGCTTGCGGCCCAGGGTACGCAGTATTTT	CASRSPGLAAQGTQYF
many	TRBD2	TRBJ2-2	TRBV10-3	TGTGCCATCAGCCAACCTAGCGGGAACACCGGGGAGCTGTTTTTT	CAISQPSGNTGELFF
many	TRBD2	TRBJ2-7	TRBV6-5	TGTGCCAGCAGTTCACTTTGGGCGGGAGTGGACGAGCAGTACTTC	CASSSLWAGVDEQYF
NA	NA	TRBJ1-1	TRBV5-1	TGCGCCAGCAGCTTGGCCTCGCCTCCGGAGGCTTTCTTT	CASSLASPPEAFF
few	NA	TRBJ2-1	TRBV14	TGTGCCAGCAGCCCCAGGGTGGGTCTATACAATGAGCAGTTCTTC	CASSPRVGLYNEQFF
many	TRBD2	TRBJ2-1	TRBV20-1	TGCAGTGCTAGAGCTAGCGGGCACACCTACAATGAGCAGTTCTTC	CSARASGHTYNEQFF
many	NA	TRBJ2-4	TRBV20-1	TGCAGTGCTAGTCGGGCAGGAAAAAACATTCAGTACTTC	CSASRAGKNIQYF
few	TRBD1	TRBJ2-7	TRBV12-3/TRBV12-4	TGTGCCAGCAGTTGGGACAGGGGATCCGAGCAGTACTTC	CASSWDRGSEQYF
many	NA	TRBJ2-7	TRBV29-1	TGCAGCGGGGACTTCGGGTACGAGCAGTACTTC	CSGDFGYEQYF
few	NA	TRBJ2-1	TRBV29-1	TGCAGCGGGCGACAGAGCTCCTACAATGAGCAGTTCTTC	CSGRQSSYNEQFF
NA	NA	TRBJ2-2	TRBV5-4	TGTGCCAGCAGCTTGGACCACGAGGCCAGGGAGCTGTTTTTT	CASSLDHEARELFF
many	NA	TRBJ1-6	TRBV15	TGTGCCTCCAGTAGGAGTAATTCACCCCTCCACTTT	CASSRSNSPLHF
NA	NA	TRBJ2-7	TRBV28	TGTGCCAGCAGTTCGGATCCCCCTAGCTCCTACGAGCAGTACTTC	CASSSDPPSSYEQYF
NA	TRBD2	TRBJ2-1	TRBV18	TGTGCCAGCTCACCGAGGCGGGAGATTCGGGGTGAGCAGTTCTTC	CASSPRREIRGEQFF
few	NA	TRBJ1-1	TRBV28	TGTGCCAGCAGTTTAATGGCGGTGATGCAGACTGAAGCTTTCTTT	CASSLMAVMQTEAFF
NA	NA	TRBJ1-2	TRBV20-1	TGCAGTGCTGGAATCCGGGACAACGACGGGGGCTACACCTTC	CSAGIRDNDGGYTF
NA	NA	TRBJ1-2	TRBV30	TGTGCCTGGAGTGTACTCTGGGGGGACGCCTATGGCTACACCTTC	CAWSVLWGDAYGYTF
many	NA	TRBJ1-5	TRBV12-3/TRBV12-4	TGTGCCAGCAGGCGCACCGGGGTGGGCAATCAGCCCCAGCATTTT	CASRRTGVGNQPQHF
many	NA	TRBJ1-5	TRBV21-1	TGTGCCAGCAGCAAAATAAGAGGACAGGACTCAAGAGGTAGCAATCAGCCCCAGCATTTT	CASSKIRGQDSRGSNQPQHF
few	NA	TRBJ2-7	TRBV7-6	TGTGCCAGCAGCTTTTTCGGGGGCGCTTACGAGCAGTACTTC	CASSFFGGAYEQYF